These 19 T cell receptor beta chains share one sample of origin, sequenced in a study of regulatory T cells in long-lasting Graves disease (dated by TCRdb to the early 2020s). The library was generated by multiplex PCR. The reads were generated on an Illumina HiSeq 4000. iRepertoire HTBI primers and Arm-PCR amplification of CDR3 regions were used to construct TCR beta libraries. TCRdb applied fastp at Q25 and MiXCR to the public reads, then kept only in-frame beta chains. Every CDR3 protein is listed once, alongside the most common genes and DNA of its rows. Recorded for this sample are about 440,000 distinct CDR3 sequences; 16% of them occurred a single time. About a quarter of the sample lies in the top ten. The intended sense of this specimen's time point label: newly diagnosed GD, antithyroid drugs for less than 3 months. For both TCR sequencing and RNA sequencing, RNA was extracted from PBMCs in TRIzol.

The sample also formed part of further work on T cells in Graves' hyperthyroidism and ophthalmopathy.

The sequences come from peripheral blood mononuclear cells (PBMCs), collected at new diagnosis, from a patient treated with antithyroid drugs. Source of these receptors: a woman in her late teens or twenties with Graves disease. Donor details come from another sample of the same person, matched by shared clones.

Points on this clonotype: One base away lies a much larger clone, so this may be a sequencing read error. The gene calls are TRBV30 and TRBJ1-1; D not resolved. The CDR3 has 11 residues. From germline, CDR1 is GTSNPN and CDR2 SVGIG (reference sequence). CDR3 DNA: TGTTCCTGGAACTTGAACACTGAAGCTTTCTTT. Translation gives CSWNLNTEAFF.

In its sample, this clonotype was seen many times. The chain uses TRBV7-2 and TRBJ2-2; 8 nucleotides match TRBD1. Germline V gene data show CDR1 as SGHTA and CDR2 as FQGNSA. Trimming took 3 bases from V and 3 from J; bases not matched to a gene: 3. This CDR3 comprises 15 residues. The CDR3 reads CASSFYRGYTGELFF. The CDR3 coding sequence is TGTGCCAGCAGCTTTTACAGGGGGTACACCGGGGAGCTGTTTTTT.

The V call is TRBV6-1, the J call TRBJ2-6; 12 positions agree with TRBD1. Trimming cost V 5 bases and J 2 bases; bases outside gene matches: 4. This CDR3 is 17 amino acids long. Germline V gene sequence: CDR1 MNHNS, CDR2 SASEGT. The CDR3 protein is CASSRDRGLAGANVLTF. The DNA of the CDR3 is TGTGCCAGCAGTCGGGACAGGGGGCTTGCTGGGGCCAACGTCCTGACTTTC.

The V and J genes are TRBV29-1 and TRBJ1-5, with a weak D call TRBD1 (6 bases). Between the trimmed V and J ends, which lost 8 bases and 2 bases, there was a span of 22 bases. CDR3 size: 16 residues. In germline, CDR1 is SQVTM, CDR2 ANQGSEA. The CDR3 region is CSIALGGRGGNQPQHF. CDR3 DNA: TGCAGCATTGCTTTAGGGGGTCGAGGAGGCAATCAGCCCCAGCATTTT. The variable domain in full, completed from reference TRBV29-1 and TRBJ1-5, reads SAVISQKPSRDICQRGTSLTIQCQVDSQVTMMFWYRQQPGQSLTLIATANQGSEATYESGFVIDKFPISRPNLTFSTLTVSNMSPEDSSIYLCSIALGGRGGNQPQHFGDGTRLSIL.

This clonotype has at least ten counts. The chain is built from TRBV2 and TRBJ2-5; 11 nucleotides align to TRBD2. Germline V gene data show CDR1 as SNHLY and CDR2 as FYNNEI. Unmatched junction bases numbered 10, after V lost 6 bases and J lost 1 base. The CDR3 sequence is 17 residues long. The CDR3 loop reads CASRPLPGLAAQETQYF. For the CDR3, the DNA is TGTGCCAGCAGACCACTCCCGGGACTAGCGGCCCAAGAGACCCAGTACTTC. The full variable domain, in which reference TRBV2 and TRBJ2-5 provide the parts outside the CDR3, is EPEVTQTPSHQVTQMGQEVILRCVPISNHLYFYWYRQILGQKVEFLVSFYNNEISEKSEIFDDQFSVERPDGSNFTLKIRSTKLEDSAMYFCASRPLPGLAAQETQYFGPGTRLLVL.

The chain is built from TRBV7-9 and TRBJ2-1; no definite D call. V shed 6 bases and J shed 5 bases, with 20 bases lying between them. The CDR3 contains 16 residues. Germline CDR1 and CDR2: SEHNR and FQNEAQ (reference sequence). The DNA for the CDR3 is TGTGCCAGCAGGAAACCCCTGGCAGGAAAAGACAATGAGCAGTTCTTC. Amino acid sequence: CASRKPLAGKDNEQFF.

This clonotype was detected many times. The rearrangement links TRBV28 to TRBJ2-1; D perhaps matches TRBD2 (5 bases). This CDR3 is built from 10 residues. Germline CDR1 is MDHEN and CDR2 is SYDVKM. Trimming pared 5 bases from V and 11 bases from J, leaving 7 bases between. CDR3 nucleotide sequence: TGTGCCAGCAGTAGAGGGAAGCAGTTCTTC. Its translation: CASSRGKQFF.

This clonotype was counted many times. The rearrangement joins TRBV3-1 to TRBJ2-1; possibly TRBD1 or TRBD2 for D (5 bases each). Germline V gene data show CDR1 as LGHDT and CDR2 as YNNKEL (reference sequence). V was cut by 0 bases and J by 15 bases, with 15 bases left in between. The CDR3 has 13 amino acids. This CDR3 is CASSQDPGTSAFF. As DNA, the CDR3 is TGTGCCAGCAGCCAAGATCCGGGGACCTCTGCGTTCTTC.

This clonotype was detected only a few times. This chain connects TRBV20-1 to TRBJ1-2; TRBD1 agrees at 8 bases. In germline, CDR1 is DFQATT, CDR2 SNEGSKA (reference sequence). CDR3 size: 14 residues. Trimming removed 5 bases from V and 8 bases from J; junction bases left unmatched: 13. Here the CDR3 reads CSAATGGESGGYTF. CDR3 nucleotides: TGCAGTGCTGCTACAGGGGGGGAGTCTGGGGGCTACACCTTC.

This clonotype was seen ten or more times. The chain uses TRBV18 and TRBJ1-1; D ambiguous. CDR3 length equals 14 residues. Germline-derived CDR1 and CDR2 are KGHSH and LQKENI. V lost 6 bases, J lost 1 base, and 12 bases lay in between. CDR3: CASSGVDTNTEAFF. The CDR3 region has the DNA TGTGCCAGCTCCGGGGTGGATACGAACACTGAAGCTTTCTTT.

The sample holds a few counts of this clonotype. Here the CDR3 reads CASSQLLAGVDEQFF. In nucleotides, the CDR3 is TGCGCCAGCAGCCAACTACTAGCGGGGGTCGATGAGCAGTTCTTC. This chain links TRBV4-3 with TRBJ2-1, with 11 bases fitting TRBD2. The junction had 5 bases not matched to a gene; V was cut back by 2 bases and J by 8 bases. Germline CDR1 reads LGHNA; CDR2 reads YSLEER. The CDR3 has 15 residues.

This clonotype has only a few counts. The chain carries TRBV27 and TRBJ2-7, with 13 bases matching TRBD2. Germline lookup yields CDR1 MNHEY and CDR2 SMNVEV (reference sequence). The CDR3 is 14 residues long. V lost 6 bases, J lost 6 bases, and 5 bases stayed unmatched. DNA for the CDR3: TGTGCCAGCAGGATAGGACTAGCGGGAGTCGAGCAGTACTTC. Translating it yields CASRIGLAGVEQYF.

The chain couples TRBV19 to TRBJ1-5; weak D call: TRBD1 (5 bases). Trimming pared 0 bases from V and 6 bases from J, leaving 12 bases between. CDR3 length: 15 amino acids. Germline CDR1 and CDR2: LNHDA and SQIVND (reference sequence). DNA of the CDR3: TGTGCCAGTAGTATAGATGGGGGTGTTGTTCAGCCCCAGCATTTT. Its translation: CASSIDGGVVQPQHF.

This clonotype was detected a few times. The chain carries TRBV28 and TRBJ1-3; tentatively, D is TRBD1 (5 bases). The CDR3 has 14 residues. Germline V lookup: CDR1 MDHEN, CDR2 SYDVKM. V was shortened by 3 bases and J by 4 bases, with 10 bases between the two germline ends. The CDR3 DNA sequence: TGTGCCAGCAGTTTTCAGGGTTTAGGAAACACCATATATTTT. Translating it yields CASSFQGLGNTIYF.

The V gene is TRBV30, the J gene TRBJ2-7, with D perhaps TRBD2 (6 bases). V lost 1 base to trimming and J lost 6 bases, with 10 bases between them. The CDR3 length is 12 residues. Germline V gene data show CDR1 as GTSNPN and CDR2 as SVGIG (reference sequence). The CDR3 is CAWSDGSREQYF. The DNA for the CDR3 is TGTGCCTGGAGTGACGGGAGTCGCGAGCAGTACTTC.

This clonotype showed up just a few times. This rearrangement joins TRBV11-3 to TRBJ2-1; the match to TRBD2 covers 10 bases. Germline CDR1 reads SGHNT; CDR2 reads YENEEA. The V segment lost 4 bases and the J segment 7 bases; nucleotides outside the gene matches: 4. This CDR3 has 14 amino acids. CDR3 sequence reads: CASSSSGSLNEQFF. CDR3 DNA sequence: TGTGCCAGCAGCTCTAGCGGGAGCTTAAATGAGCAGTTCTTC. Variable domain in full (rest from reference TRBV11-3 and TRBJ2-1): EAGVVQSPRYKIIEKKQPVAFWCNPISGHNTLYWYLQNLGQGPELLIRYENEEAVDDSQLPKDRFSAERLKGVDSTLKIQPAELGDSAVYLCASSSSGSLNEQFFGPGTRLTVL.

Worth noting for this clonotype: A much larger clone differs from this one at a single base, so this may be a read error. This CDR3 is missing its conserved last phenylalanine or tryptophan, likely due to a read error. The rearrangement links TRBV11-3 to TRBJ1-2; 7 nucleotides line up with TRBD1. V shed 0 bases and J 5 bases; nucleotides not matched to a gene: 3. CDR1 is SGHNT and CDR2 is YENEEA in the germline V gene. This CDR3 has 14 residues. The CDR3 region is CASSLERQGYGYTL. Here the CDR3 DNA reads TGTGCCAGCAGCTTAGAGCGACAGGGATATGGCTACACCCTC.

The V gene is TRBV20-1, the J gene TRBJ2-1; D is possibly TRBD2 (6 bases). The germline V gene encodes CDR1 DFQATT and CDR2 SNEGSKA (reference sequence). This CDR3 contains 14 residues. V lost 4 bases and J 3 bases, leaving 13 bases between the germline ends. This chain's CDR3 is CSAKGLSIYNEQFF. As DNA, the CDR3 is TGCAGTGCTAAGGGACTCTCTATCTACAATGAGCAGTTCTTC.

This clonotype was observed many times. The gene calls are TRBV13 and TRBJ2-7, with 10 bases identical to TRBD2. This CDR3 contains 16 residues. The V gene's germline CDR1 is PRHDT and CDR2 FYEKMQ (reference sequence). The J segment lost 1 base and the V segment lost 0 bases, leaving 3 bases of the junction unmatched. The CDR3 bases are TGTGCCAGCAGCTTAGGCCCTAGCGGGGGTTCCTACGAGCAGTACTTC. It yields the protein CASSLGPSGGSYEQYF.